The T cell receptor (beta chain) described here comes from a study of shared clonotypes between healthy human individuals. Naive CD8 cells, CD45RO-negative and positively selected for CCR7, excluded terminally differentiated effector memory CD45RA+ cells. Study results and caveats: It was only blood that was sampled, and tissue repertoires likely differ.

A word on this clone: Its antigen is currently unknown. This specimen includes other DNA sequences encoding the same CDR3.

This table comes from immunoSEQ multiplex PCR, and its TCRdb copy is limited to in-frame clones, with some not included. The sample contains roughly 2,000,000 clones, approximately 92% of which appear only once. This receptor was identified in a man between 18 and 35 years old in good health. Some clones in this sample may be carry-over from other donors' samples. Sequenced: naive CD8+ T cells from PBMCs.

CDR3 sequence (DNA): TGTGCCAGTAGTATAGGGGGGATGAACACTGAAGCTTTCTTT. It encodes CASSIGGMNTEAFF. The chain employs TRBV19 and TRBJ1-1; D is perhaps TRBD1 (5 bases). V was clipped by 1 base and J by 0 bases, with 6 bases between them. This CDR3 is built from 14 residues. Germline assignment: CDR1 LNHDA and CDR2 SQIVND (reference sequence). Combining the CDR3 with reference TRBV19 and TRBJ1-1 gives the whole variable domain DGGITQSPKYLFRKEGQNVTLSCEQNLNHDAMYWYRQDPGQGLRLIYYSQIVNDFQKGDIAEGYSVSREKKESFPLTVTSAQKNPTAFYLCASSIGGMNTEAFFGQGTRLTVV.